The 29 T cell receptor beta chains below come from one sample, sequenced in a study of cytomegalovirus exposure and HLA in healthy donors. Generated by immunoSEQ multiplex PCR, the TCRdb table keeps only in-frame clones and is missing some. The sample lists 150,000 to 200,000 clones; roughly 81% were seen once. The specimen sequenced was PBMCs. Receptor source: a woman aged 30 to 39 in good health and CMV-seronegative.

J is TRBJ1-2 and V is TRBV4-1; tentative D call: TRBD1 (5 bases). This CDR3 contains 16 residues. V was clipped by 0 bases and J by 1 base, with 12 bases between them. CDR1 MGHRA and CDR2 YSYEKL come from the germline V gene. CDR3 DNA sequence: TGCGCCAGCAGCCAAGATTCGGGGGGAGGTAACTATGGCTACACCTTC. Its protein product is CASSQDSGGGNYGYTF.

The V and J genes are TRBV6-6 and TRBJ2-3; 8 positions agree with TRBD1. The germline V gene has CDR1 MNHNY and CDR2 SVGAGI (reference sequence). V dropped 6 bases and J dropped 2; count of bases not matched to a gene: 7. The CDR3 consists of 15 residues. Here the CDR3 reads CASRRTGSLTDTQYF. The CDR3 DNA reads as TGTGCCAGCAGACGGACAGGGTCCCTCACAGATACGCAGTATTTT.

V gene TRBV6-5 combines with J gene TRBJ2-7, with 12 bases identical to TRBD2. Looked up from germline, CDR1 is MNHEY and CDR2 is SVGAGI. This CDR3 region has 13 residues. V was pared by 5 bases and J by 12 bases, with 8 bases of the junction left unmatched. CDR3 sequence (DNA): TGTGCCAGCAGTAAGGGACTAGCGGGTCCCATGTACTTC. Translating it yields CASSKGLAGPMYF.

V gene TRBV6-1 combines with J gene TRBJ1-2; D perhaps matches TRBD1 (6 bases). Germline-derived CDR1 and CDR2 are MNHNS and SASEGT. The CDR3 sequence is 15 residues long. V was clipped by 7 bases and J by 0 bases, with 15 bases between them. The CDR3 region is CASTYGTPPNYGYTF. As DNA, the CDR3 is TGTGCCAGCACCTACGGGACACCTCCTAACTATGGCTACACCTTC.

The chain combines TRBV9 with TRBJ1-4; 7 bases match TRBD1. The J segment lost 8 bases and the V segment lost 2 bases, leaving 12 bases of the junction unmatched. Germline assignment: CDR1 SGDLS and CDR2 YYNGEE. The CDR3 length is 16 residues. Here the CDR3 DNA reads TGTGCCAGCAGCGTGGGACAGCTTGGGGGCGGGGAAAAACTGTTTTTT. Translating gives CASSVGQLGGGEKLFF. The full variable domain, rest sourced from reference TRBV9 and TRBJ1-4, is DSGVTQTPKHLITATGQRVTLRCSPRSGDLSVYWYQQSLDQGLQFLIQYYNGEERAKGNILERFSAQQFPDLHSELNLSSLELGDSALYFCASSVGQLGGGEKLFFGSGTQLSVL.

This chain connects TRBV11-3 to TRBJ1-2; D is possibly TRBD1 (6 bases). Germline V gives CDR1 SGHNT, CDR2 YENEEA. The CDR3 extends over 12 amino acids. Trimming left V 8 bases short and J 3 bases short, with 10 bases between. CDR3 DNA: TGTGCCAGCTGGACAGTCGACTATGGCTACACCTTC. It translates to CASWTVDYGYTF.

This chain uses TRBV21-1 with TRBJ1-1. TRBV21-1 is given as a pseudogene. This CDR3 is 13 amino acids long. This chain's CDR3 is CASSKRGQTEAFF. DNA for the CDR3: TGTGCCAGCAGCAAACGGGGTCAGACTGAAGCTTTCTTT.

The chain carries TRBV19 and TRBJ1-5, with 8 bases fitting TRBD1. CDR1 and CDR2 from the germline V gene are LNHDA and SQIVND (reference sequence). V lost 7 bases, J lost 4 bases, and 9 bases stayed unmatched. This CDR3 comprises 15 residues. The CDR3, as DNA: TGTGCCAGTAATAAAGACAGGGGTGATAATCAGCCCCAGCATTTT. Translation gives CASNKDRGDNQPQHF.

This sequence joins TRBV5-6 and TRBJ1-2; D call uncertain. Germline CDR1 SGHDT, CDR2 YYEEEE. The V and J ends lost 1 base and 2 bases respectively, with 9 bases between them. The CDR3 sequence is 14 residues long. CDR3 protein: CASSLRGSNYGYTF. The CDR3 region has the DNA TGTGCCAGCAGCTTGAGAGGCAGCAACTATGGCTACACCTTC.

The rearrangement joins TRBV11-2 to TRBJ2-1, with 12 bases matching TRBD2. Germline values: CDR1 SGHAT, CDR2 FQNNGV. This CDR3 is built from 17 residues. V was clipped by 2 bases and J by 7 bases; unmatched bases: 9. For the CDR3, the DNA is TGTGCCAGCAGCTTATTCCAACTAGCGGGAGGTCAGAATGAGCAGTTCTTC. It yields the protein CASSLFQLAGGQNEQFF.

This clone was detected only a few times. V is TRBV5-1 and J is TRBJ1-6; 8 bases are shared with TRBD1. Germline CDR1 and CDR2: SGHRS and YFSETQ. The CDR3 loop spans 15 amino acids. Trimming removed 1 base from V and 7 bases from J; junction bases left unmatched: 4. CDR3 coding DNA: TGCGCCAGCAGCTTGCCCACAGGGGGGAATTCACCCCTCCACTTT. Protein product: CASSLPTGGNSPLHF.

The chain employs TRBV5-1 and TRBJ2-3; D may be TRBD2 (5 bases). V was cut by 0 bases and J by 5 bases, with 10 bases left in between. The germline gives CDR1 SGHRS, CDR2 YFSETQ. This CDR3 spans 14 amino acids. The CDR3 reads CASSLGLAEDTQYF. The CDR3 DNA is TGCGCCAGCAGCTTGGGTCTAGCAGAAGATACGCAGTATTTT.

The chain links TRBV5-1 to TRBJ2-3; possibly TRBD2 for D (7 bases). The length of the CDR3 is 14 residues. In germline, CDR1 is SGHRS, CDR2 YFSETQ. V lost 7 bases and J lost 0, with 12 bases in between. The CDR3 spells CASQGRGSTDTQYF. In DNA form, the CDR3 reads TGCGCCAGCCAGGGGCGGGGGAGCACAGATACGCAGTATTTT.

This chain connects TRBV27 to TRBJ2-3; D perhaps matches TRBD1 (5 bases). The CDR3 spans 16 residues. V lost 0 bases, J lost 2 bases, and 12 bases lay in between. CDR1 is MNHEY, CDR2 SMNVEV, per germline (reference sequence). The CDR3 nucleotides read TGTGCCAGCAGTTTATCGAACAGGCCGCCCACAGATACGCAGTATTTT. Its translation is CASSLSNRPPTDTQYF.

The chain recombines TRBV9 with TRBJ1-2; D gene unclear. This CDR3 has 13 residues. The V and J ends lost 3 bases and 3 bases respectively, with 9 bases between them. Germline lookup yields CDR1 SGDLS and CDR2 YYNGEE. The CDR3 loop is CASSAQRDYGYTF. The CDR3 region has the DNA TGTGCCAGCAGCGCACAGAGGGACTATGGCTACACCTTC. Drawing the rest from reference TRBV9 and TRBJ1-2, the complete variable domain is DSGVTQTPKHLITATGQRVTLRCSPRSGDLSVYWYQQSLDQGLQFLIQYYNGEERAKGNILERFSAQQFPDLHSELNLSSLELGDSALYFCASSAQRDYGYTFGSGTRLTVV.

This clone is a singleton in its sample. V usage is TRBV6-1 and J usage is TRBJ2-7, with D possibly being TRBD1 (6 bases). Trimming removed 10 bases from V and 4 bases from J, with 17 bases in between. This CDR3 comprises 13 residues. In germline, CDR1 is MNHNS, CDR2 SASEGT. The CDR3 is CATGAWGQYEQYF. Here the CDR3 DNA reads TGTGCCACCGGTGCCTGGGGGCAGTACGAGCAGTACTTC.

This rearrangement joins TRBV25-1 to TRBJ1-1; D is unresolved. CDR3 length: 13 amino acids. V gave up 0 bases and J gave up 1 base, with 3 bases separating them. Germline CDR1 and CDR2: MGHDK and SYGVNS. CDR3 in amino acids: CASSEYWNTEAFF. The CDR3 region has the DNA TGTGCCAGCAGTGAATACTGGAACACTGAAGCTTTCTTT.

This chain uses TRBV4-1 with TRBJ2-7, with 8 bases identical to TRBD2. V gave up 0 bases and J gave up 2 bases; unmatched junction bases: 6. CDR3 size: 16 residues. Germline CDR1 reads MGHRA; CDR2 reads YSYEKL. The CDR3 here is CASSQDPGGVPYEQYF. The DNA for the CDR3 is TGCGCCAGCAGCCAAGATCCGGGAGGGGTTCCCTACGAGCAGTACTTC.

This chain links TRBV7-9 with TRBJ2-2; D perhaps matches TRBD2 (5 bases). V lost 2 bases to trimming and J lost 6 bases, with 13 bases between them. Germline V gene lookup returns CDR1 SEHNR and CDR2 FQNEAQ (reference sequence). The CDR3 contains 15 residues. The CDR3 DNA reads TGTGCCAGCAGCTTATTTTCGTCCGGGGCCGGGGAGCTGTTTTTT. Translated, it gives CASSLFSSGAGELFF.

The CDR3 spells CASSYSDRGYGYTF. Here the CDR3 DNA reads TGTGCCAGCAGTTACTCGGATAGGGGATATGGCTACACCTTC. The chain employs TRBV6-6 and TRBJ1-2; possible D gene TRBD1, 5 bases. The CDR3 loop spans 14 amino acids. The germline V and J ends were trimmed by 0 bases and 5 bases, with 10 bases remaining between them. CDR1 is MNHNY and CDR2 is SVGAGI in the germline V gene (reference sequence).

The rearrangement links TRBV27 to TRBJ2-7, with 8 bases aligning to TRBD1. With 5 bases clipped from V and 2 bases from J, the junction kept 8 bases outside the gene matches. This CDR3 has 15 amino acids. Germline CDR1 MNHEY, CDR2 SMNVEV (reference sequence). CDR3 in amino acids: CASSQPGQVPYEQYF. CDR3 coding DNA: TGTGCCAGCAGTCAACCGGGACAGGTCCCCTACGAGCAGTACTTC.

The chain combines TRBV19 with TRBJ2-7; 9 nucleotides agree with TRBD1. The CDR3 runs to 14 residues. V lost 7 bases, J lost 3 bases, and 7 bases stayed unmatched. The V gene's germline CDR1 is LNHDA and CDR2 SQIVND (reference sequence). The CDR3 coding sequence is TGTGCCAGTAAAAAGGGGGGACAGGGCTACGAGCAGTACTTC. It codes for CASKKGGQGYEQYF.

This clone was found once. The chain uses TRBV5-1 and TRBJ1-2; 11 bases line up with TRBD1. V gave up 4 bases and J gave up 8 bases; unmatched junction bases: 4. CDR1 is SGHRS, CDR2 YFSETQ, per germline. The CDR3 length is 13 residues. CDR3 in amino acids: CASSRDRGFGYTF. CDR3 nucleotides: TGCGCCAGCAGCCGGGACAGGGGGTTCGGCTACACCTTC.

The chain recombines TRBV27 with TRBJ2-5, with 9 nucleotides matching TRBD2. Trimming removed 3 bases from V and 4 bases from J; junction bases left unmatched: 6. CDR3 length: 15 amino acids. CDR1 is MNHEY and CDR2 is SMNVEV in the germline V gene (reference sequence). The CDR3, as DNA: TGTGCCAGCAGTTTTTGGGCGGGGGGGGCAGAGACCCAGTACTTC. As protein: CASSFWAGGAETQYF.

The CDR3 is CASRLGTGMNTEAFF. The CDR3 DNA is TGTGCCAGCAGGCTGGGGACTGGGATGAACACTGAAGCTTTCTTT. This chain joins TRBV7-8 and TRBJ1-1; maybe TRBD1 (5 bases). Germline V lookup: CDR1 SGHVS, CDR2 FQNEAQ. V was cut by 6 bases and J by 0 bases, with 14 bases left in between. The CDR3 loop spans 15 amino acids.

This chain links TRBV9 with TRBJ2-2; 11 bases fit TRBD1. The ends lost 2 bases at V and 5 bases at J; junction bases unmatched: 2. The CDR3 has 15 amino acids. Germline CDR1 SGDLS, CDR2 YYNGEE. For the CDR3, the DNA is TGTGCCAGCAGCGTCGGACAGGGGGCAACCGGGGAGCTGTTTTTT. Translation: CASSVGQGATGELFF.

V is TRBV15 and J is TRBJ2-7; D unresolved. The germline CDR1 and CDR2 sequences are LNHNV and YYDKDF (reference sequence). The CDR3 runs to 13 residues. The V gene lost 9 bases and the J gene lost 6 bases, with 18 bases spanning the gap. The CDR3 region is CATAPNYLGEQYF. CDR3 DNA sequence: TGTGCCACAGCCCCCAACTACCTTGGCGAGCAGTACTTC.

This clone was found once. V usage is TRBV6-6 and J usage is TRBJ2-3; 10 nucleotides match TRBD2. The germline CDR1 and CDR2 sequences are MNHNY and SVGAGI (reference sequence). The CDR3 is 12 residues long. V lost 8 bases, J lost 5 bases, and 1 base stayed unmatched. The CDR3 region is CASGTSVDTQYF. CDR3 nucleotide sequence: TGTGCCAGCGGGACTAGCGTAGATACGCAGTATTTT.

The sample holds one count of this clone. This sequence joins TRBV2 and TRBJ2-7; D is possibly TRBD1 (5 bases). Germline CDR1 is SNHLY and CDR2 is FYNNEI. CDR3 length: 13 residues. CDR3 loop: CVTAPELAYEQYF. For the CDR3, the DNA is TGTGTGACAGCGCCAGAGCTTGCCTACGAGCAGTACTTC.